A selection of T cell receptor beta chains follows, all from one sample in a study of identical twins. TCRdb processed the 5' RACE reads anew with MiXCR; each CDR3 protein has one entry. The sample lists fewer than 350,000 distinct CDR3 sequences; roughly 8.6% were seen once. These sequences were also reported in another study, on yellow fever vaccine responses in identical twins.

The sample was memory (CD45RO+) T cells sorted from blood. These receptors came from a woman aged 18-29 years in good health. Both conserved end residues are part of each CDR3. The D gene is left open where the match is weak.

CSARDHETQYF | NA | TRBV20-1
CASRPGQYNTEAFF | TRBD1 | TRBV6-1
CASSEGATDTQYF | NA | TRBV6-4
CASSQTHGETQYF | NA | TRBV28
CASSELGQGNTGELFF | TRBD1 | TRBV5-1
CASSEGVRGGLETQYF | TRBD2 | TRBV10-2
CASSQPGLAGGLHTDTQYF | TRBD2 | TRBV28
CASSTGTGDYGYTF | TRBD1 | TRBV5-1
CASSLHSNYEQYF | NA | TRBV7-9
CATSDPGQGTDTQYF | TRBD1 | TRBV24-1
CAISERGGHTDTQYF | NA | TRBV10-3
CASSVNYEQYF | NA | TRBV7-9
CASTRPGQVNTEAFF | NA | TRBV5-5
CASSTIRGGSVRNTEAFF | NA | TRBV7-3
CASSGKTGGRATQYF | NA | TRBV28
CASSLGIVTDTQYF | NA | TRBV7-2
CASSGEGGTEAFF | NA | TRBV2
CSVQWTGNSYEQYF | TRBD1 | TRBV29-1
CASSGTDFSYNEQFF | NA | TRBV25-1
CASSFSYGYFAGEAKNIQYF | TRBD2 | TRBV28
CASSQGDGVYGYTF | NA | TRBV3-1
CASSYRLAGDNEQFF | TRBD2 | TRBV6-2/TRBV6-3
CASRQAGTEAFF | NA | TRBV10-3
CASSQGGQGYGYTF | TRBD1 | TRBV3-1
CASIGTANYGYTF | TRBD1 | TRBV6-1
CASASGRDTYEQYF | NA | TRBV9
CASSTDNTGELFF | NA | TRBV5-1
CSAQQGETQYF | NA | TRBV20-1
CASSLSLTSGRDEQYF | TRBD2 | TRBV28
CASTKRPFGADGETQYF | NA | TRBV11-3
CASSALASGSSYNEQFF | TRBD2 | TRBV5-6
CASSFLMNTEAFF | NA | TRBV7-6
CASSGTSGTGWNNEQFF | TRBD2 | TRBV25-1
CASSLIAGGPSGELFF | TRBD2 | TRBV19
CASNDFGIWQETQYF | NA | TRBV27
CSARVGGGGDTQYF | TRBD2 | TRBV20-1
CASSSPERVGELFF | NA | TRBV28
CSAPDWARAGETQYF | NA | TRBV20-1
CASADRVNYGYTF | NA | TRBV18
CASSLAGGSNSPLHF | NA | TRBV12-3/TRBV12-4
CASSKDSNTEAFF | NA | TRBV21-1
CATSRGYQPQHF | NA | TRBV15
CASTIGGTLGTDTQYF | NA | TRBV6-1
CASITTSGGRTGELFF | TRBD2 | TRBV3-1
CASSLEGVTEAFF | NA | TRBV7-9
CASSSLGQGALDGELFF | TRBD1 | TRBV7-6
CSAPSGGFGAQYF | NA | TRBV20-1
CASSWEEHGKLFF | NA | TRBV12-3/TRBV12-4
CASSWGLNNEQFF | TRBD2 | TRBV5-6
CASSEGGGATDTQYF | TRBD2 | TRBV2
CASGQGQGAQETQYF | TRBD1 | TRBV12-5
CASSPGIGRQFF | NA | TRBV19
CASSPSPGPQETQYF | NA | TRBV18
CASSELLAGGNEQFF | TRBD2 | TRBV2
CASSHGLATRTDTQYF | TRBD2 | TRBV3-1